This is a list of T cell receptor beta chains from one sample in a study of T cells in Graves' hyperthyroidism and ophthalmopathy. One entry per CDR3 protein, called by TCRdb with MiXCR from the multiplex PCR reads. The data hold under 350,000 distinct CDR3 sequences, with 20% to 25% observed a single time. The sequencing input was blood. The source is a woman aged 50 to 65 with Graves' hyperthyroidism. Each CDR3 is given with its conserved first and last residue. D genes are given only for firm matches. Clone size is given for some rows only: seen once, a few or many times, or a class if the clone is expanded.

d_call j_call clone_size v_call cdr3_aa cdr3_nt
TRBD1 TRBJ2-3 - TRBV19 CASSIQGVTQYF TGTGCCAGTAGTATTCAGGGGGTTACGCAGTATTTT
- TRBJ1-2 few TRBV10-3 CAISEATGNYGYTF TGTGCCATCAGTGAGGCGACAGGAAACTATGGCTACACCTTC
- TRBJ2-7 few TRBV14 CASSQVLGAAYEQYF TGTGCCAGCAGCCAAGTACTCGGGGCGGCCTACGAGCAGTACTTC
- TRBJ2-7 - TRBV14 CASSQDGGFKQYF TGTGCCAGCAGCCAAGACGGAGGTTTTAAGCAGTACTTC
- TRBJ1-3 many TRBV18 CASSPRQTVGNTIYF TGTGCCAGCTCACCACGCCAGACGGTGGGAAACACCATATATTTT
- TRBJ1-1 many TRBV6-1 CASSDWTEAFF TGTGCCAGCAGTGATTGGACTGAAGCTTTCTTT
- TRBJ1-1 - TRBV7-6 CASSARPFANTEAFF TGTGCCAGCAGCGCACGCCCATTTGCGAACACTGAAGCTTTCTTT
TRBD1 TRBJ2-3 - TRBV6-4 CASSDSGQGATDTQYF TGTGCCAGCAGTGATTCGGGACAGGGGGCCACAGATACGCAGTATTTT
TRBD1 TRBJ2-7 many TRBV3-1 CASSHVRDRVYEQYF TGTGCCAGCAGCCACGTCCGGGACAGGGTCTACGAGCAGTACTTC
TRBD1 TRBJ2-2 - TRBV6-1 CASSEPTGMVTGELFF TGTGCCAGCAGTGAACCGACAGGGATGGTCACCGGGGAGCTGTTTTTT
TRBD1 TRBJ2-3 few TRBV12-3/TRBV12-4 CASSPGQGAPDTQYF TGTGCCAGCAGTCCGGGACAGGGGGCCCCAGATACGCAGTATTTT
- TRBJ2-2 many TRBV2 CASGTEITGELFF TGTGCCAGCGGGACGGAGATCACCGGGGAGCTGTTTTTT
TRBD2 TRBJ2-5 - TRBV7-2 CASTGPSGSKETQYF TGTGCCAGCACGGGACCTAGCGGGAGTAAGGAGACCCAGTACTTC
TRBD1 TRBJ2-2 few TRBV19 CASQGVRNTGELFF TGTGCCAGTCAGGGGGTGAGAAACACCGGGGAGCTGTTTTTT
- TRBJ2-7 many TRBV18 CASSPGTGTSYEQYF TGTGCCAGCTCACCAGGAACAGGGACGTCCTACGAGCAGTACTTC
- TRBJ2-2 - TRBV20-1 CSARAVGWDGELFF TGCAGTGCTAGAGCCGTGGGATGGGACGGGGAGCTGTTTTTT
- TRBJ1-2 - TRBV9 CASSVESDYGYAF TGTGCCAGCAGCGTAGAATCGGACTATGGCTACGCCTTC
- TRBJ2-5 many TRBV29-1 CSVGTRRETQYF TGCAGCGTTGGTACGCGGAGGGAGACCCAGTACTTC
- TRBJ1-2 many TRBV6-5 CASSYSGAGNYGYTF TGTGCCAGCAGTTACTCGGGGGCGGGGAACTATGGCTACACCTTC
- TRBJ1-1 - TRBV7-9 CASTPPQQNTEAFF TGTGCCAGCACCCCTCCCCAGCAAAACACTGAAGCTTTCTTT
- TRBJ1-1 many TRBV12-3/TRBV12-4 CASSLLPGLRVNTEAFF TGTGCCAGCAGTTTACTGCCCGGGCTTCGGGTGAACACTGAAGCTTTCTTT
TRBD2 TRBJ2-1 many TRBV10-3 CATSGAGSYNEQFF TGTGCCACGAGCGGGGCGGGATCCTACAATGAGCAGTTCTTC
- TRBJ1-1 many TRBV7-9 CASSLVGGGNTEAFF TGTGCCAGCAGCTTAGTAGGGGGAGGGAACACTGAAGCTTTCTTT
TRBD1 TRBJ1-3 many TRBV12-3/TRBV12-4 CASSFETGGSGNTIYF TGTGCCAGCAGTTTCGAGACAGGGGGATCTGGAAACACCATATATTTT
TRBD2 TRBJ2-7 - TRBV5-1 CASSGTTSGFSEQYF TGCGCCAGCAGTGGAACTACTAGCGGGTTTTCCGAGCAGTACTTC
- TRBJ2-1 many TRBV5-1 CASRSDRRHNEQFF TGCGCCAGCAGGTCGGATCGGAGGCACAATGAGCAGTTCTTC